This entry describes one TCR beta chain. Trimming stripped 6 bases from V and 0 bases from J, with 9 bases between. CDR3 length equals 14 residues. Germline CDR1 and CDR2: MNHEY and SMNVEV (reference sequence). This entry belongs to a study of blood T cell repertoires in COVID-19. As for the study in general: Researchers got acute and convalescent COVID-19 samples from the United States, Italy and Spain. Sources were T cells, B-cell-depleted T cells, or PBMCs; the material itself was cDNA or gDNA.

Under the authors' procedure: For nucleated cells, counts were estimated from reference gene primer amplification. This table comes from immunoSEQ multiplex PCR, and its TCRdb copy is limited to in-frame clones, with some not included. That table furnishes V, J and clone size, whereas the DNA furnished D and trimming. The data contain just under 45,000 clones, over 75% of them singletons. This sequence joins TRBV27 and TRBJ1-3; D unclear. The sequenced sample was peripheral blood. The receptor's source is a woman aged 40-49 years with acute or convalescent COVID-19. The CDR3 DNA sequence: TGTGCCAGCAGCAAGTTGAGCTCTGGAAACACCATATATTTT. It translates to CASSKLSSGNTIYF.